This passage covers 30 T cell receptor beta chains from one sample sequenced in a study of beta chain features in type 1 diabetes. Sequenced material consisted of expressed TCRB transcripts (all of the isolated RNA was reverse transcribed). Data came from immunoSEQ multiplex PCR; TCRdb stores just in-frame clones and leaves some out. The table has roughly 610,000 clones, about a sixth seen once. The sample was naive CD4+ T cells from blood. These receptors were obtained from a man younger than 30 in good health.

This sequence joins TRBV5-1 and TRBJ2-1, with D perhaps TRBD2 (6 bases). In germline, CDR1 is SGHRS, CDR2 YFSETQ. Between the trimmed V and J ends, which lost 4 bases and 8 bases, there was a span of 19 bases. The CDR3 runs 15 residues. CDR3 amino acids: CASSQRAGVEHEQFF. Here the CDR3 DNA reads TGCGCCAGCAGCCAGCGAGCGGGTGTTGAGCATGAGCAGTTCTTC.

The chain carries TRBV28 and TRBJ1-2, with unresolved D. The CDR3 is made up of 10 amino acids. CDR1 MDHEN and CDR2 SYDVKM come from the germline V gene. Trimming removed 6 bases at V and 6 bases at J, with 5 bases between. The CDR3 coding sequence is TGTGCCAGCAGACTGGATGGCTACACCTTC. It yields the protein CASRLDGYTF.

This rearrangement joins TRBV11-2 to TRBJ1-5, with D tentatively TRBD1 (6 bases). The length of the CDR3 is 16 residues. V lost 5 bases to trimming and J lost 0 bases, with 14 bases between them. Germline V gene sequence: CDR1 SGHAT, CDR2 FQNNGV. The CDR3 nucleotides are TGTGCCAGCAGCCCTTGGACAGCAAATAGCAATCAGCCCCAGCATTTT. Protein sequence: CASSPWTANSNQPQHF. Using reference TRBV11-2 and TRBJ1-5 for the parts outside the CDR3, the full variable domain is EAGVAQSPRYKIIEKRQSVAFWCNPISGHATLYWYQQILGQGPKLLIQFQNNGVVDDSQLPKDRFSAERLKGVDSTLKIQPAKLEDSAVYLCASSPWTANSNQPQHFGDGTRLSIL.

This chain uses TRBV19 with TRBJ2-5, with unresolved D. Trimming removed 6 bases at V and 0 bases at J, with 8 bases between. CDR3 size: 13 residues. Germline V gene data show CDR1 as LNHDA and CDR2 as SQIVND (reference sequence). CDR3 loop: CASSTFYQETQYF. CDR3 nucleotides: TGTGCCAGTAGCACATTTTACCAAGAGACCCAGTACTTC.

This clone was counted a few times. V usage is TRBV5-1 and J usage is TRBJ1-4; 7 bases fit TRBD1. Germline CDR1 reads SGHRS; CDR2 reads YFSETQ. Trimming cost V 3 bases and J 3 bases; bases outside gene matches: 11. The CDR3 has 17 residues. The CDR3: CASSSTTGYGSNEKLFF. The CDR3 region has the DNA TGCGCCAGCAGCTCGACGACAGGGTACGGGTCTAATGAAAAACTGTTTTTT.

The chain employs TRBV6-5 and TRBJ1-1; D may be TRBD1 (6 bases). Trimming stripped 8 bases from V and 4 bases from J, with 14 bases between. The CDR3 is 13 residues long. The germline gives CDR1 MNHEY, CDR2 SVGAGI. This chain's CDR3 is CASSRGGPTEAFF. CDR3 sequence (DNA): TGTGCCAGCTCTAGGGGGGGGCCCACTGAAGCTTTCTTT.

This clone was detected only a few times. The rearrangement uses TRBV7-6 and TRBJ2-5, with D unclear. Germline V CDR1 and CDR2: SGHVS, FNYEAQ. This CDR3 has 14 amino acids. Trimming shortened V by 1 base and J by 1 base, and 7 bases separated the two germline ends. Here the CDR3 reads CASSLDTAQETQYF. CDR3 sequence (DNA): TGTGCCAGCAGCTTAGATACAGCCCAAGAGACCCAGTACTTC.

In this sample, this clone turned up a few times. The chain recombines TRBV4-2 with TRBJ1-1, with TRBD1 as a possible D gene (5 bases). Between the trimmed V and J ends, which lost 6 bases and 5 bases, there was a span of 16 bases. CDR3 length equals 14 residues. CDR1 and CDR2 (germline): LGHNA, YNFKEQ. CDR3 amino acids: CASSPGGGWTEAFF. CDR3 DNA: TGTGCCAGCAGTCCCGGGGGGGGTTGGACTGAAGCTTTCTTT.

This clone was found a few times. The V and J genes are TRBV5-6 and TRBJ2-7, with D maybe TRBD1 (6 bases). The CDR3 loop spans 13 amino acids. Trimming removed 3 bases at V and 0 bases at J, with 7 bases between. Germline CDR1 is SGHDT and CDR2 is YYEEEE. CDR3 DNA sequence: TGTGCCAGCAGCTGGGACACCTCCTACGAGCAGTACTTC. It is translated as CASSWDTSYEQYF.

The CDR3 DNA reads TGTGCCAGCAGTTTAGCGCCTAGCGGGAGTCGCCACGAGCAGTACTTC. Protein product: CASSLAPSGSRHEQYF. The rearrangement joins TRBV28 to TRBJ2-7, with 10 nucleotides matching TRBD2. Unmatched junction bases numbered 9, after V lost 2 bases and J lost 5 bases. CDR1 and CDR2 (germline): MDHEN, SYDVKM. The CDR3 has 16 residues. Using reference TRBV28 and TRBJ2-7 for the parts outside the CDR3, the full variable domain is DVKVTQSSRYLVKRTGEKVFLECVQDMDHENMFWYRQDPGLGLRLIYFSYDVKMKEKGDIPEGYSVSREKKERFSLILESASTNQTSMYLCASSLAPSGSRHEQYFGPGTRLTVT.

This clone was found a few times. V gene TRBV21-1 combines with J gene TRBJ2-3. TRBV21-1 is listed as a pseudogene. The CDR3 has 12 residues. The CDR3 DNA reads as TGTGCCAGCATCAACGGTAGGAATACGCAGTATTTT. Translated: CASINGRNTQYF.

The V and J genes are TRBV11-3 and TRBJ1-1; D uncertain. The CDR3 loop spans 12 amino acids. V was pared by 1 base and J by 4 bases, with 4 bases between. Germline-derived CDR1 and CDR2 are SGHNT and YENEEA. CDR3: CASSLVPTEAFF. DNA for the CDR3: TGTGCCAGCAGCTTAGTTCCCACTGAAGCTTTCTTT.

This clone was seen only a few times. The rearrangement joins TRBV7-2 to TRBJ2-3, with D unclear. Germline V gene data show CDR1 as SGHTA and CDR2 as FQGNSA. The CDR3 runs 13 residues. Trimming stripped 3 bases from V and 1 base from J, with 5 bases between. The CDR3 is CASSFPGTDTQYF. The CDR3 nucleotides read TGTGCCAGCAGCTTCCCAGGCACAGATACGCAGTATTTT.

The rearrangement joins TRBV19 to TRBJ2-6; tentative D call: TRBD2 (5 bases). The CDR3 consists of 18 residues. Trimming removed 6 bases at V and 2 bases at J, with 20 bases between. Looked up from germline, CDR1 is LNHDA and CDR2 is SQIVND (reference sequence). CDR3 nucleotide sequence: TGTGCCAGTAGGAGGACGGCGCTCGGAGGCGCTGGGGCCAACGTCCTGACTTTC. Its translation is CASRRTALGGAGANVLTF.

This clone appeared a few times. This same CDR3 is encoded by further DNA sequences in the sample. The rearrangement links TRBV18 to TRBJ2-3, with unresolved D. CDR1 and CDR2 (germline): KGHSH, LQKENI. V shed 3 bases and J shed 0 bases, with 4 bases lying between them. This CDR3 has 13 residues. CDR3 DNA sequence: TGTGCCAGCTCACCCCCGAGCACAGATACGCAGTATTTT. Translation gives CASSPPSTDTQYF.

V is TRBV4-1 and J is TRBJ1-2; possibly TRBD1 for D (5 bases). Germline CDR1 and CDR2: MGHRA and YSYEKL. CDR3 length equals 13 residues. Trimming pared 2 bases from V and 4 bases from J, leaving 8 bases between. The CDR3 loop is CASSQIRAYGYTF. In nucleotides, the CDR3 is TGCGCCAGCAGCCAAATCAGGGCCTATGGCTACACCTTC.

The V and J genes are TRBV27 and TRBJ1-1; D perhaps matches TRBD1 (5 bases). Germline loops: CDR1 MNHEY, CDR2 SMNVEV (reference sequence). CDR3 size: 13 residues. Between the trimmed V and J ends, which lost 11 bases and 1 base, there was a span of 14 bases. This CDR3 is CADPTAQNTEAFF. For the CDR3, the DNA is TGTGCCGACCCGACAGCACAGAACACTGAAGCTTTCTTT.

The chain combines TRBV7-2 with TRBJ1-2, with TRBD1 matching 7 bases. This CDR3 is 11 amino acids long. V lost 3 bases to trimming and J lost 10 bases; unmatched junction nucleotides: 2. Germline V gene lookup returns CDR1 SGHTA and CDR2 FQGNSA. CDR3 DNA: TGTGCCAGCAGCTTGGGACAGTACTACACCTTC. Amino acids: CASSLGQYYTF.

The J gene is TRBJ2-4, the V gene TRBV6-1; D is possibly TRBD2 (6 bases). V was clipped by 6 bases and J by 5 bases, with 17 bases between them. Per germline, CDR1 MNHNS and CDR2 SASEGT. This CDR3 is built from 15 residues. The CDR3 coding sequence is TGTGCCAGCAGACCCCCCGGGGGTTTACAAAACATTCAGTACTTC. The encoded protein is CASRPPGGLQNIQYF.

V and J are TRBV2 and TRBJ2-6, with a possible D match to TRBD2 (5 bases). Germline CDR1 SNHLY, CDR2 FYNNEI. The CDR3 has 14 amino acids. V was cut by 6 bases and J by 7 bases, with 13 bases left in between. This chain's CDR3 is CASREVALANVLTF. CDR3 bases: TGTGCCAGCAGGGAGGTAGCCCTTGCCAACGTCCTGACTTTC.

The rearrangement links TRBV9 to TRBJ1-3, with D uncertain. This CDR3 has 13 amino acids. Germline assignment: CDR1 SGDLS and CDR2 YYNGEE. Trimming took off 3 bases at V and 6 bases at J, with 10 bases between the two ends. Here the CDR3 DNA reads TGTGCCAGCAGCGCCTCGGGAGTAAACACCATATATTTT. Amino acid sequence: CASSASGVNTIYF. Together with reference TRBV9 and TRBJ1-3, the CDR3 gives the full variable domain: DSGVTQTPKHLITATGQRVTLRCSPRSGDLSVYWYQQSLDQGLQFLIQYYNGEERAKGNILERFSAQQFPDLHSELNLSSLELGDSALYFCASSASGVNTIYFGEGSWLTVV.

V gene TRBV13 combines with J gene TRBJ2-7; D unclear. CDR1 PRHDT and CDR2 FYEKMQ come from the germline V gene (reference sequence). The ends were cut back, 5 bases at V and 2 bases at J, with 16 bases in the middle. The CDR3 has 15 residues. The CDR3 sequence is CASSPGGGIPYEQYF. CDR3 bases: TGTGCCAGCAGCCCCGGTGGCGGTATCCCCTACGAGCAGTACTTC.

In its sample, this clone was seen a few times. The CDR3 DNA reads as TGTGCCAGCAGCCTCCACACCTCTGGCAATCAGCCCCAGCATTTT. Translation: CASSLHTSGNQPQHF. The V call is TRBV7-4, the J call TRBJ1-5; D ambiguous. Per germline, CDR1 SGHVT and CDR2 SQSDAQ. The length of the CDR3 is 15 residues. Trimming removed 5 bases from V and 2 bases from J, with 13 bases in between.

This clone was seen a few times. The V gene is TRBV18, the J gene TRBJ1-2; no clear D. This CDR3 is 16 amino acids long. The V gene lost 2 bases and the J gene lost 4 bases, with 17 bases spanning the gap. Germline CDR1 and CDR2: KGHSH and LQKENI. The CDR3 here is CASSPNDKRGTYGYTF. The CDR3, as DNA: TGTGCCAGCTCACCAAATGACAAACGGGGAACCTATGGCTACACCTTC.

This clone came up a few times. This sequence joins TRBV15 and TRBJ2-4; TRBD2 matches at 13 bases. Germline V gives CDR1 LNHNV, CDR2 YYDKDF (reference sequence). The V segment lost 4 bases and the J segment 4 bases; nucleotides outside the gene matches: 4. CDR3 length equals 16 residues. The CDR3 nucleotides read TGTGCCACCAGCACGGGGACTAGCGGGGCTAAAAACATTCAGTACTTC. As protein: CATSTGTSGAKNIQYF.

CDR3 sequence reads: CASSLGPSLNTQYF. CDR3 in DNA: TGTGCCAGCAGCTTAGGTCCCTCCCTAAATACGCAGTATTTT. The rearrangement uses TRBV7-8 and TRBJ2-3; no clear D. Trimming cost V 1 base and J 7 bases, with 12 bases left between them. CDR3 length: 14 residues. CDR1 is SGHVS, CDR2 FQNEAQ, per germline. Complete variable domain (other parts from reference TRBV7-8 and TRBJ2-3): GAGVSQSPRYKVAKRGQDVALRCDPISGHVSLFWYQQALGQGPEFLTYFQNEAQLDKSGLPSDRFFAERPEGSVSTLKIQRTQQEDSAVYLCASSLGPSLNTQYFGPGTRLTVL.

This clone was counted a few times. The J gene is TRBJ2-3, the V gene TRBV11-2; D is uncertain. The CDR3 has 14 amino acids. The germline V gene has CDR1 SGHAT and CDR2 FQNNGV. Trimming left V 2 bases short and J 2 bases short, with 8 bases between. CDR3 sequence reads: CASSLRLNTDTQYF. The CDR3, as DNA: TGTGCCAGCAGCTTACGCCTAAACACAGATACGCAGTATTTT.

This clone has just a few counts. This sequence joins TRBV27 and TRBJ2-1; D could derive from TRBD1 or TRBD2 (5 bases each). V lost 3 bases and J 8 bases, leaving 17 bases between the germline ends. This CDR3 has 15 amino acids. From germline, CDR1 is MNHEY and CDR2 SMNVEV (reference sequence). CDR3: CASSLKGTRGDEQFF. DNA of the CDR3: TGTGCCAGCAGTTTGAAGGGGACCAGAGGCGATGAGCAGTTCTTC.

The V and J genes are TRBV7-3 and TRBJ2-5; the D gene could be TRBD1 or TRBD2 (5 bases each). CDR1 SGHTA and CDR2 FQGTGA come from the germline V gene. Trimming took 1 base from V and 0 from J, leaving 18 bases between them. The CDR3 has 18 amino acids. The CDR3 loop reads CASSLNIGSGTNQETQYF. DNA of the CDR3: TGTGCCAGCAGCTTAAATATTGGTTCCGGGACCAACCAAGAGACCCAGTACTTC.

This clone showed up just a few times. An end of the junction differs from the germline gene, which may be a read error. The chain uses TRBV23-1 and TRBJ1-5; weak D call: TRBD1 (6 bases). TRBV23-1 qualifies as an ORF whose function is uncertain. This CDR3 spans 12 amino acids. CDR3 amino acids: CGTNYSNQPQHF. DNA for the CDR3: TGTGGGACAAACTATAGCAATCAGCCCCAGCATTTT.